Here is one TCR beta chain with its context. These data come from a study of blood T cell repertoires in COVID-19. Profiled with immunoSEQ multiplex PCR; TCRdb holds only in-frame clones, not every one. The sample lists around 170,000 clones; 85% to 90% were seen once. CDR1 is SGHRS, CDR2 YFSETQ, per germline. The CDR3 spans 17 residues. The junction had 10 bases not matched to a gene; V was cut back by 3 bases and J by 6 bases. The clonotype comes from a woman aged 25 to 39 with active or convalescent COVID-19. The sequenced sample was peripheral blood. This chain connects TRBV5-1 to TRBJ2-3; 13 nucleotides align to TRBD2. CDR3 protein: CASSSEGLAGFVDTQYF. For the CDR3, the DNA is TGCGCCAGCAGCTCGGAGGGACTAGCGGGATTTGTTGATACGCAGTATTTT.